This TCR beta chain comes out of a study of T cells in Graves' hyperthyroidism and ophthalmopathy (dated by TCRdb to the late 2010s). The study in broad terms: TCR V-J signatures able to tell the groups apart were searched for in a discovery cohort of 90 to 100 patients, of whom more than 40 had Graves' ophthalmopathy and 55 to 65 had stable Graves' hyperthyroidism. Once sampling was done, hyperthyroidism patients were given methimazole at a starting dose of 30 mg daily, whereas ophthalmopathy patients were given high-dose intravenous methylprednisolone. In addition, the study compared T-cell repertoires in thyroid tissue and in blood from roughly six Graves' hyperthyroidism patients. Prospective prediction of ophthalmopathy was tested in an independent validation cohort of about 19 hyperthyroidism patients and 17 patients who later progressed to ophthalmopathy. The roughly 90 discovery patients were divided at random into training and test sets in a 7:3 ratio. The paper reports TCR Vbeta CDR3 sequencing of some 140 peripheral blood samples: 40 or so ophthalmopathy, some 80 hyperthyroidism and around 17 progressor patients. Overall study results and their limits: Blood samples also contained most of the expanded thyroid clonotypes (frequency above 0.001), which suggests that blood repertoires may reflect thyroid immune responses. Sample size was not statistically predetermined, and investigators were not blinded to group allocation. In validation, progression to ophthalmopathy was predicted by the model with more than 65% sensitivity and about 72% specificity, a median of roughly 6 months before onset. In cross-validation, a model built on a 13 V-J signature told ophthalmopathy apart from stable hyperthyroidism with 87.88% sensitivity and around 83% specificity, and in testing the same model reached 80%/75%.

TCR beta CDR3 regions were amplified from RNA transcripts. For the first round of RT-PCR on the TCR CDR3, the HTBI primer set was used together with the Qiagen OneStep RT-PCR kit. A second multiplex PCR round built the libraries, followed by size selection and purification. Libraries were sequenced paired-end with 100 bp reads on an Illumina HiSeq2000. Concerning the study's data processing: Raw data were processed with SOAPnuke, discarding reads with adapters, uncalled bases, mean Phred below 15, or no exact constant-primer or identifier match. COPE v1.2.5 was used to merge the high-quality paired reads, and each unique nucleotide sequence was defined as a clonotype. MiTCR v1.1 was used to align the clonotypes against IMGT TRBV, TRBD and TRBJ reference segments. Only V-J combinations with frequency above 0.0001, covering 98% to 99.2% of repertoires, were analysed. The TCS score was defined as the ratio of F50 (clonal expansion) to E x V (chaos), calculated using BLOSUM62-based TCRdist between CDR3 peptides within each V-J. Welch's t-statistics and random forest reduced around 520 V-J features to 13, which were used in a naive Bayes classifier (R e1071). TCRdb trimmed public reads at Q25 via fastp, called clones via MiXCR and kept in-frame beta chains. Each entry is one CDR3 protein sequence, shown with its most common DNA and genes. It is TCRdb's table, rather than the study itself, that gives the V and J calls and clone size. This sample comprises under 700,000 distinct CDR3 sequences, 46% of them detected only once. Jointly, the top ten make up 6.5% to 9% of the sample.

This clonotype was observed a few times. No cognate antigen has been identified for it. No quality values exist for individual bases; no much larger clone is one base distant. From the germline V gene, CDR1 is SNHLY and CDR2 is FYNNEI. For this chain, trimming is 7 bases at the V end and 5 bases at the J end, and the number of junction bases without a gene match is 8. The CDR3 runs 14 residues from the cysteine to the phenylalanine. The only DNA kept is the CDR3, 42 bases in frame from the first base. A patient counted as having stable Graves' hyperthyroidism if no progression to ophthalmopathy occurred over 18 months of follow-up. Hyperthyroidism patients were aged 18 to 65 years and newly diagnosed, with disease duration of less than 2 months. Patients with uncontrolled infections, other autoimmune diseases, pregnancy or lactation were excluded. Diagnoses relied on clinical symptoms, serum thyroxine and TRAb, thyroid ultrasound and orbital computed tomography. Trizol reagent was used to extract total RNA, and RNA quality was then checked on an Agilent 2100 Bioanalyzer.

Recombination joined TRBV2 with TRBJ1-5; 7 bases in the middle match TRBD1. This clonotype was sampled from a woman between 18 and 30 years old with Graves' hyperthyroidism. Donor details come from another sample of the same person, matched by shared clones. The sequenced material came from peripheral blood or thyroid tissue (not recorded which). The CDR3 has the sequence CASIGDRVDQPQHF. The DNA sequence is given as TGTGCCAGCATTGGAGACAGGGTGGATCAGCCCCAGCATTTT.